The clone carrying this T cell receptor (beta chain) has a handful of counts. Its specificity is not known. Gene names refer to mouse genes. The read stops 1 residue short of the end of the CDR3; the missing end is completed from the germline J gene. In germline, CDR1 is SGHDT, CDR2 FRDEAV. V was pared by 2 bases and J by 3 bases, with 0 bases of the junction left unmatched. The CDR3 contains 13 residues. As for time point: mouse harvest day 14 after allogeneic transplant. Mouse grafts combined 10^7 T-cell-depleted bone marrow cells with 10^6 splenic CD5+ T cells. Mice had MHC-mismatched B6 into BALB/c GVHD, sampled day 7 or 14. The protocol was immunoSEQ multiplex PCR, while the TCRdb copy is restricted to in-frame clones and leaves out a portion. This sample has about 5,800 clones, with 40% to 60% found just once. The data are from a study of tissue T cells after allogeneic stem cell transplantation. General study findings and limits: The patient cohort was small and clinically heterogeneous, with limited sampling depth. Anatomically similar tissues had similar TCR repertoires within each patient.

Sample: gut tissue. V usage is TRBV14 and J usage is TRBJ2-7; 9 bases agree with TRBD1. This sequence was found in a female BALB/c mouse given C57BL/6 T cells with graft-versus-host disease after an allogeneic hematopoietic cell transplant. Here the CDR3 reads CASSLTGGYEQYF. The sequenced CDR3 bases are TGTGCCAGCAGTTTGACAGGGGGCTATGAACAGTAC.